The clone carrying this T cell receptor beta chain appeared a single time. The antigen is undetermined. These data originate in a study of shared clonotypes between healthy human individuals. Germline V lookup: CDR1 ENHRY, CDR2 SYGVKD. The CDR3 is 16 residues long. V lost 6 bases to trimming and J lost 5 bases; unmatched junction nucleotides: 10. Cells designated naive CD8 were CD45RO-negative and were positively selected for CCR7, with terminally differentiated effector memory CD45RA+ cells excluded. Study-wide findings and caveats: The sharing of about 5.3% of naive CD4 clonotypes was seen across a few donors.

TCRdb's table, derived via immunoSEQ multiplex PCR, lists solely in-frame clones and lacks some. This table has 1.5 million to 2.5 million clones, about 95% appearing once. The genes are TRBV10-3 and TRBJ2-1; 10 nucleotides align to TRBD2. This TCR derives from a man younger than 35 in good health. Sequenced input: naive CD8+ T cells sorted from blood. The CDR3 coding sequence is TGTGCCATCAGGGGAAGTTTTCTAGCGGGGGACAATGAGCAGTTCTTC. Protein: CAIRGSFLAGDNEQFF.